This TCR beta chain was recorded in a study of blood T cell repertoires in COVID-19. Study background: The origin of the acute and convalescent COVID-19 samples was the United States, Italy and Spain.

Original analysis: Estimates of nucleated cell counts were drawn from the amplification of reference gene primers. Clones were read by immunoSEQ multiplex PCR, and TCRdb kept only the in-frame ones, dropping some. V, J and clone size were drawn from that table, and D and trimming were deduced from the DNA. The sample lists tens of thousands of clones, roughly 86% seen once, with around 7.2% in the top ten. Germline CDR1 is GTSNPN and CDR2 is SVGIG (reference sequence). The V segment lost 0 bases and the J segment 6 bases; nucleotides outside the gene matches: 1. The CDR3 has 12 amino acids. This chain links TRBV30 with TRBJ2-7, with 8 bases matching TRBD1. The sequence came from a human donor in a cohort sampled during active COVID-19. The source material was peripheral blood. CDR3 in DNA: TGTGCCTGGAGTGTACAGGGGGGCGAGCAGTACTTC. It specifies CAWSVQGGEQYF.